The 16 T cell receptor beta chains listed next were all sequenced from one sample in a study of control samples from healthy donors and cancer patients. The data were produced by immunoSEQ multiplex PCR, yet TCRdb's version contains in-frame clones alone and is incomplete. The top ten clones hold less than 7% of a sample with about 130,000 clones, approximately 92% of them seen once. The sequenced sample consisted of blood. These TCRs come from a young man in good health.

Note on this clone: This CDR3 is also generated by other DNA sequences in the sample. The chain joins TRBV19 to TRBJ2-7, with 7 bases aligning to TRBD2. The CDR3 loop spans 13 amino acids. Germline V gene sequence: CDR1 LNHDA, CDR2 SQIVND (reference sequence). V dropped 3 bases and J dropped 2; count of bases not matched to a gene: 1. CDR3 sequence: CASSIGGTYEQYF. For the CDR3, the DNA is TGTGCCAGTAGTATCGGGGGGACCTACGAGCAGTACTTC.

This clone has a handful of counts. The chain joins TRBV6-1 to TRBJ2-2; no reliable D call. The V end was cut by 2 bases, the J end by 7 bases, with 8 bases between. Germline V gene lookup returns CDR1 MNHNS and CDR2 SASEGT. This CDR3 has 13 amino acids. CDR3 in DNA: TGTGCCAGCAGTGAATATGAGTTCGGGGAGCTGTTTTTT. Translating gives CASSEYEFGELFF.

The V gene is TRBV7-3, the J gene TRBJ2-5; 8 bases fit TRBD1. The CDR3 runs 15 residues. V lost 2 bases to trimming and J lost 0 bases; unmatched junction nucleotides: 2. Looked up from germline, CDR1 is SGHTA and CDR2 is FQGTGA. The CDR3 bases are TGTGCCAGCAGCTTAGGGGGACAGGACCAAGAGACCCAGTACTTC. Translation: CASSLGGQDQETQYF.

The DNA for the CDR3 is TGTGCCACCAGTGATCTCAAGGACAATGAGCAGTTCTTC. It encodes CATSDLKDNEQFF. The chain carries TRBV24-1 and TRBJ2-1; no definite D call. V gave up 3 bases and J gave up 5 bases, with 7 bases separating them. The CDR3 is made up of 13 amino acids. Germline V gene data show CDR1 as KGHDR and CDR2 as SFDVKD.

The CDR3 DNA reads TGTGCCAGCAGCTTAATTGGGGGCGAGACAGATACGCAGTATTTT. Translation gives CASSLIGGETDTQYF. The chain uses TRBV7-2 and TRBJ2-3, with a weak D call TRBD1 (6 bases). The CDR3 spans 15 residues. V was pared by 2 bases and J by 3 bases, with 12 bases between. Germline CDR1 and CDR2: SGHTA and FQGNSA.

The J gene is TRBJ2-1, the V gene TRBV7-2, with D unresolved. Germline CDR1 is SGHTA and CDR2 is FQGNSA. The V gene lost 5 bases and the J gene lost 2 bases, with 13 bases spanning the gap. The CDR3 is 15 amino acids. The CDR3 is CASSPTLGPYNEQFF. CDR3 coding DNA: TGTGCCAGCAGCCCAACTTTAGGCCCCTACAATGAGCAGTTCTTC.

The V call is TRBV10-3, the J call TRBJ1-2; 9 bases fit TRBD1. V lost 6 bases and J lost 6; bases outside the gene matches: 5. Germline CDR1 and CDR2: ENHRY and SYGVKD. CDR3 size: 13 residues. The CDR3 reads CAIRVQGANGYTF. DNA of the CDR3: TGTGCCATCAGGGTACAGGGGGCGAATGGCTACACCTTC.

The V gene is TRBV5-4, the J gene TRBJ2-5; no clear D gene. The V gene's germline CDR1 is SGHNT and CDR2 YYREEE (reference sequence). The CDR3 sequence is 13 residues long. V lost 4 bases to trimming and J lost 3 bases, with 10 bases between them. Here the CDR3 DNA reads TGTGCCAGCAGCCAGACTGGGGAAGAGACCCAGTACTTC. This encodes CASSQTGEETQYF.

The rearrangement links TRBV7-3 to TRBJ2-1, with D hard to call. Trimming shortened V by 2 bases and J by 6 bases, and 8 bases separated the two germline ends. The CDR3 runs to 13 residues. The germline gives CDR1 SGHTA, CDR2 FQGTGA. As DNA, the CDR3 is TGTGCCAGCAGCTTATTCTCGGCCAATGAGCAGTTCTTC. Protein product: CASSLFSANEQFF.

The J gene is TRBJ2-7, the V gene TRBV6-5; TRBD2 matches 11 bases. With V trimmed by 7 bases and J by 1 base, 3 bases remained unmatched. CDR3 size: 14 residues. Germline values: CDR1 MNHEY, CDR2 SVGAGI. The CDR3 DNA reads TGTGCCAGCAATCTAGCGGGGGGTTCCTACGAGCAGTACTTC. Translated, it gives CASNLAGGSYEQYF.

The chain combines TRBV29-1 with TRBJ1-1; possibly TRBD1 for D (6 bases). The germline V gene has CDR1 SQVTM and CDR2 ANQGSEA. Deletions cut 6 bases from V and 3 bases from J, with 17 bases between. CDR3 length equals 14 residues. CDR3 in DNA: TGCAGCGTGTCCGGGACATTGGTCTACACTGAAGCTTTCTTT. It is translated as CSVSGTLVYTEAFF.

This sequence joins TRBV5-1 and TRBJ2-1, with TRBD2 matching 7 bases. There are 16 residues in the CDR3. Germline CDR1 reads SGHRS; CDR2 reads YFSETQ. The V and J ends lost 2 bases and 5 bases, in that order; junction bases with no gene match: 10. CDR3 nucleotides: TGCGCCAGCAGCTTTGGGGCAGCGGGGCGAAACAATGAGCAGTTCTTC. It yields the protein CASSFGAAGRNNEQFF.

V and J are TRBV7-2 and TRBJ2-3; 8 positions match TRBD2. Unmatched junction bases numbered 5, after V lost 3 bases and J lost 3 bases. CDR1 and CDR2 from the germline V gene are SGHTA and FQGNSA. CDR3 length equals 15 residues. CDR3: CASSLLGLVTDTQYF. The CDR3 DNA follows: TGTGCCAGCAGCTTGCTGGGACTAGTTACAGATACGCAGTATTTT. The full variable domain, rest sourced from reference TRBV7-2 and TRBJ2-3, is GAGVSQSPSNKVTEKGKDVELRCDPISGHTALYWYRQSLGQGLEFLIYFQGNSAPDKSGLPSDRFSAERTGGSVSTLTIQRTQQEDSAVYLCASSLLGLVTDTQYFGPGTRLTVL.

The rearrangement uses TRBV9 and TRBJ2-7; no firm D call. Germline V gene data show CDR1 as SGDLS and CDR2 as YYNGEE. The CDR3 spans 13 residues. Trimming shortened V by 3 bases and J by 1 base, and 8 bases separated the two germline ends. CDR3 protein: CASSGRASYEQYF. The CDR3 DNA follows: TGTGCCAGCAGCGGTAGAGCATCCTACGAGCAGTACTTC.

The V call is TRBV9, the J call TRBJ2-2; D not resolved. The V gene's germline CDR1 is SGDLS and CDR2 YYNGEE. CDR3 length: 15 residues. Deletions cut 0 bases from V and 2 bases from J, with 8 bases between. CDR3 in amino acids: CASSVAPGNTGELFF. As DNA, the CDR3 is TGTGCCAGCAGCGTAGCTCCCGGAAACACCGGGGAGCTGTTTTTT.

The J gene is TRBJ2-2, the V gene TRBV5-6; D possibly corresponds to TRBD2 (5 bases). The CDR3 length is 17 residues. V gave up 0 bases and J gave up 0 bases, with 12 bases separating them. CDR1 and CDR2 from the germline V gene are SGHDT and YYEEEE. The CDR3 sequence: CASSLGMGEANTGELFF. CDR3 bases: TGTGCCAGCAGCTTGGGGATGGGAGAGGCGAACACCGGGGAGCTGTTTTTT.